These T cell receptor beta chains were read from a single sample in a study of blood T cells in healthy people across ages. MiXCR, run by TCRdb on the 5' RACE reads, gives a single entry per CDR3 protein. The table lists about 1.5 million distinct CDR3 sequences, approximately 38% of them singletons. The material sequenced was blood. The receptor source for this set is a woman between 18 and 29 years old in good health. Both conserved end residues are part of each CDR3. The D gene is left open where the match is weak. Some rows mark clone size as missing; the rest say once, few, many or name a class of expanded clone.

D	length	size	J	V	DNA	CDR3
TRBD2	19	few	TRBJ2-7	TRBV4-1	TGCGCCAGCAGCCAGTATGGCCTCCTAGCGGGAGGAACCTCCTACGAGCAGTACTTC	CASSQYGLLAGGTSYEQYF
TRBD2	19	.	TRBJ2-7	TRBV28	TGTGCCAGCAGTCCATCCAGGTGGGGACTAGCGGGGGGTTTCTACGAGCAGTACTTC	CASSPSRWGLAGGFYEQYF
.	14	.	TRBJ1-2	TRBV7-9	TGTGCCAGCAGCTTAAAGGTCCAGGGCGATGGCTACACCTTC	CASSLKVQGDGYTF
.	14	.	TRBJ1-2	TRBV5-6	TGTGCCAGCCTCCCTACTGGGAAGAGCTATGGCTACACCTTC	CASLPTGKSYGYTF
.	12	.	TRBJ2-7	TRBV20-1	TGCAGTGCTCCCATCTTGGTCCACGAGCAGTACTTC	CSAPILVHEQYF
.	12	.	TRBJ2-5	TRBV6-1	TGTGCCAGCGGAACAGGTGGGGAGACCCAGTACTTC	CASGTGGETQYF
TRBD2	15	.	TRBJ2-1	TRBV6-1	TGTGCCAGCAGTTGGATAGCGGGCACCTACAATGAGCAGTTCTTC	CASSWIAGTYNEQFF
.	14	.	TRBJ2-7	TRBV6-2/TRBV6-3	TGTGCCAGCAGTTCTCTTGACGTGGGGTACGAGCAGTACTTC	CASSSLDVGYEQYF
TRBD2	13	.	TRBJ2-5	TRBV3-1	TGTGCCAGCAGCCCCAGCCAGGTGCGGGAGCGGTACTTC	CASSPSQVRERYF
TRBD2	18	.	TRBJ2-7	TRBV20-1	TGCAGTGCTAGAGATTGGTTGGTTCGGGCTAGCGGGGGGTACGAGCAGTACTTC	CSARDWLVRASGGYEQYF
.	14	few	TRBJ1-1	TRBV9	TGTGCCAGCAGCGTGGGAGGCTTGGGCACTGAAGCTTTCTTT	CASSVGGLGTEAFF
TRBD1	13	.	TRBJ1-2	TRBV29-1	TGCAGCGTGGTCCAGGGGGCGGGCTATGGCTACACCTTC	CSVVQGAGYGYTF
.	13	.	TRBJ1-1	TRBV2	TGTGTCGGGGGGGCTAACCTGAACACTGAAGCTTTCTTT	CVGGANLNTEAFF
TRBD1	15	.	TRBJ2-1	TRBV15	TGTGCCTCCAGCCCAGGGGACAGGGGCTACAATGAGCAGTTCTTC	CASSPGDRGYNEQFF
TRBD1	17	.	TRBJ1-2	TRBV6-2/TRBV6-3	TGTGCCAGCAGGGAGCCGGGACAGACAAGGTTACTTTATGGCTACACCTTC	CASREPGQTRLLYGYTF
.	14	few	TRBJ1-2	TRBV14	TGTGCCAGCAGCATCGGCAAGGGGTTTCGTGGCTACACCTTC	CASSIGKGFRGYTF
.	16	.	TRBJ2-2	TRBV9	TGTGCCAGCAGTACGGACTCGAGTGCAAGTGGCGGGGAGCTGTTTTTT	CASSTDSSASGGELFF
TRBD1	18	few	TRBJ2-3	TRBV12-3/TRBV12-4	TGTGCCAGCAGTTTAGCGCTCGGGACAGAATTTAGCACAGATACGCAGTATTTT	CASSLALGTEFSTDTQYF
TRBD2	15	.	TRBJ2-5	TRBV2	TGTGCCAGCCCCAGACTAGCATCAAATGAAGAGACCCAGTACTTC	CASPRLASNEETQYF
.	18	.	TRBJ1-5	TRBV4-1	TGCGCCAGCAGCCAAGATCAGGGTATCACCCTTAGCAATCAGCCCCAGCATTTT	CASSQDQGITLSNQPQHF
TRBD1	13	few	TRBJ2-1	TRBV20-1	TGCAGTGCTAGAGGAGACAGGGGCCATGAGCAGTTCTTC	CSARGDRGHEQFF
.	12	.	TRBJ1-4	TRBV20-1	TGCAGTCCCGACCCGGGGGGTGAAAAACTGTTTTTT	CSPDPGGEKLFF
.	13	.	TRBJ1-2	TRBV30	TGTGCCTGGAGTGTTAGGGGGTATGGTGGCTACACCTTC	CAWSVRGYGGYTF
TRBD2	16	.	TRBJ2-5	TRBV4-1	TGCGCCAGCAGCCATGGGACTAGCGGAGACCAAGAGACCCAGTACTTC	CASSHGTSGDQETQYF
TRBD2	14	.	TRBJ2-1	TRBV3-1	TGTGCCAGCAGAGGAAGCGGGAGTGTCGGTGAGCAGTTCTTC	CASRGSGSVGEQFF
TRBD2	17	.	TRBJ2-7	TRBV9	TGTGCCAGCAGCGTTACCGCCGGGACTAGCGGCTACAATGAGCAGTACTTC	CASSVTAGTSGYNEQYF
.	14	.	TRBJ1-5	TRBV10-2	TGCGCCAGCAGTGAGTCGAGCACAAATCAGCCCCAGCATTTT	CASSESSTNQPQHF